This T cell receptor (beta chain) was found in a study of neoadjuvant anti-PD-1 for oral cavity cancer. Looking at the study overall: Non-progressing patients received a fourth nivolumab dose near day 43, then surgery on days 50-56.

Here immunoSEQ multiplex PCR was the method, and the copy in TCRdb shows in-frame clones only, minus some. The table includes some 12,000 clones, 60% to 80% detected once. The patients had HPV-negative, locally advanced oral cavity squamous cell carcinoma. General study points: Each response group had just a few patients in TCR analyses. Larger post-treatment preexisting tumor clones tracked with greater tumor shrinkage.

The CDR3 totals 15 residues. The germline V gene encodes CDR1 SGHRS and CDR2 YFSETQ. With 0 bases removed from V and 1 base from J, the gap between germline ends came to 9 bases. Of note for this clone: Its antigen is not known.

The origin of this receptor is a person aged 40 to 85 with oral cavity squamous cell carcinoma. The donor label of this sample is uncertain. V and J are TRBV5-1 and TRBJ2-3; D is possibly TRBD2 (5 bases). Sample: tumor tissue, taken before nivolumab (anti-PD-1) treatment. CDR3 region: CASSLDGVGTDTQYF. CDR3 in DNA: TGCGCCAGCAGCTTGGACGGGGTGGGCACAGATACGCAGTATTTT.